Each of the 29 T cell receptor beta chains below was sequenced from the same sample in a study of T cell changes during pregnancy in multiple sclerosis. Only in-frame clones appear in the TCRdb table, and some are missing; sequencing was by immunoSEQ multiplex PCR. The top ten hold about 12% of the sample, which has 15,000 to 20,000 clones, 88% seen once. The sequences come from CD8+ T cells from peripheral blood mononuclear cells, collected after pregnancy. The receptor set was obtained from a female donor in good health, enrolled as a control in a pregnancy study.

The chain is built from TRBV6-1 and TRBJ2-1; 7 bases match TRBD1. Germline trimming cut 4 bases from V and 0 bases from J; bases unmatched to any gene: 9. Germline V gene sequence: CDR1 MNHNS, CDR2 SASEGT. CDR3 size: 17 residues. CDR3 protein: CASSAKGALHSYNEQFF. The DNA of the CDR3 is TGTGCCAGCAGTGCGAAGGGGGCGCTTCACTCCTACAATGAGCAGTTCTTC.

The V and J genes are TRBV13 and TRBJ2-3, with D perhaps TRBD1 (6 bases). CDR1 and CDR2 (germline): PRHDT, FYEKMQ (reference sequence). Trimming removed 4 bases at V and 4 bases at J, with 21 bases between. CDR3 length equals 17 residues. The CDR3 coding sequence is TGTGCCAGCAGCTCCAGCCGTCTGGGACAACTTGCAGATACGCAGTATTTT. It is translated as CASSSSRLGQLADTQYF.

The chain uses TRBV6-4 and TRBJ1-1; D remains unclear. The CDR3 length is 16 residues. Germline lookup yields CDR1 MRHNA and CDR2 SNTAGT. Trimming took off 0 bases at V and 4 bases at J, with 15 bases between the two ends. The CDR3 DNA reads TGTGCCAGCAGTGACTCGAGAATTGGGGAGGGCACTGAAGCTTTCTTT. This codes for CASSDSRIGEGTEAFF.

The chain couples TRBV7-2 to TRBJ1-1, with 7 bases lining up with TRBD1. In germline, CDR1 is SGHTA, CDR2 FQGNSA. Trimming cost V 0 bases and J 2 bases; bases outside gene matches: 3. CDR3 length: 15 amino acids. The DNA of the CDR3 is TGTGCCAGCAGCTTAGCCGCAGGGGGAAACACTGAAGCTTTCTTT. Encoded protein: CASSLAAGGNTEAFF. Looking up the rest from reference TRBV7-2 and TRBJ1-1 gives the full variable domain: GAGVSQSPSNKVTEKGKDVELRCDPISGHTALYWYRQSLGQGLEFLIYFQGNSAPDKSGLPSDRFSAERTGGSVSTLTIQRTQQEDSAVYLCASSLAAGGNTEAFFGQGTRLTVV.

V is TRBV19 and J is TRBJ1-1; 10 bases align to TRBD1. This CDR3 region has 15 residues. CDR1 is LNHDA, CDR2 SQIVND, per germline (reference sequence). V lost 7 bases to trimming and J lost 4 bases; unmatched junction nucleotides: 9. In DNA, the CDR3 is TGTGCCAGTACCACCGGGACAGGGGTTCTCACTGAAGCTTTCTTT. Amino acid sequence: CASTTGTGVLTEAFF.

J is TRBJ2-7 and V is TRBV19, with 8 bases fitting TRBD2. This CDR3 is built from 13 residues. CDR1 and CDR2 from the germline V gene are LNHDA and SQIVND (reference sequence). The J segment lost 2 bases and the V segment lost 3 bases, leaving 0 bases of the junction unmatched. In DNA, the CDR3 is TGTGCCAGTAGTATGGGACTAGCCTACGAGCAGTACTTC. It encodes CASSMGLAYEQYF.

This rearrangement joins TRBV27 to TRBJ2-2; D ambiguous. The CDR3 contains 13 residues. V was pared by 5 bases and J by 1 base, with 5 bases between. The germline gives CDR1 MNHEY, CDR2 SMNVEV (reference sequence). CDR3 coding DNA: TGTGCCAGCAGTCCCCAGAACACCGGGGAGCTGTTTTTT. This encodes CASSPQNTGELFF.

V gene TRBV7-6 combines with J gene TRBJ2-1; TRBD1 matches 7 bases. CDR3 size: 13 residues. V dropped 5 bases and J dropped 4; count of bases not matched to a gene: 2. The germline gives CDR1 SGHVS, CDR2 FNYEAQ. Here the CDR3 reads CASSRDSYNEQFF. In DNA, the CDR3 is TGTGCCAGCAGCCGGGACAGTTACAATGAGCAGTTCTTC. The variable domain in full, completed from reference TRBV7-6 and TRBJ2-1, reads GAGVSQSPRYKVTKRGQDVALRCDPISGHVSLYWYRQALGQGPEFLTYFNYEAQQDKSGLPNDRFSAERPEGSISTLTIQRTEQRDSAMYRCASSRDSYNEQFFGPGTRLTVL.

The J gene is TRBJ2-1, the V gene TRBV19; perhaps TRBD1 as D (5 bases). CDR3 length: 15 residues. CDR1 and CDR2 from the germline V gene are LNHDA and SQIVND (reference sequence). Between the trimmed V and J ends, which lost 3 bases and 1 base, there was a span of 10 bases. In nucleotides, the CDR3 is TGTGCCAGTAGTATGTTTGGGGCGTCCTACAATGAGCAGTTCTTC. The encoded protein is CASSMFGASYNEQFF.

The V and J genes are TRBV7-9 and TRBJ2-3; TRBD2 aligns across 9 bases. Losses at the gene ends were 10 bases for V and 6 bases for J; bases not matched to a gene: 23. The CDR3 covers 18 residues. CDR1 and CDR2 (germline): SEHNR, FQNEAQ (reference sequence). CDR3 nucleotide sequence: TGTGCCACCCCACCCCCTAGGTTTTCGCGGGAGGGCCCCGATACGCAGTATTTT. Its translation is CATPPPRFSREGPDTQYF.

The gene calls are TRBV4-1 and TRBJ2-1; 12 bases agree with TRBD2. V lost 3 bases and J lost 2; bases outside the gene matches: 2. The CDR3 extends over 16 amino acids. The germline gives CDR1 MGHRA, CDR2 YSYEKL. The CDR3 DNA sequence: TGCGCCAGCAGCCACCCTAGCGGGGGGGCCTACAATGAGCAGTTCTTC. Encoded protein: CASSHPSGGAYNEQFF.

The sample holds one count of this clone. In the same sample, other DNA sequences code for this CDR3. This chain links TRBV5-8 with TRBJ2-7; TRBD1 might be the D (7 bases). V lost 4 bases, J lost 0 bases, and 11 bases lay in between. Germline V gene lookup returns CDR1 SGHTS and CDR2 YDEGEE. The CDR3 consists of 14 residues. The CDR3, as DNA: TGTGCCAGCAGCAGGGGGGACAGCTCCTACGAGCAGTACTTC. Encoded protein: CASSRGDSSYEQYF.

The chain couples TRBV6-1 to TRBJ2-1, with D perhaps matching TRBD2 (6 bases). V was cut by 0 bases and J by 1 base, with 13 bases left in between. This CDR3 comprises 17 residues. Germline lookup yields CDR1 MNHNS and CDR2 SASEGT. The CDR3 is CASSEAGYGGSYNEQFF. The CDR3 region has the DNA TGTGCCAGCAGTGAAGCAGGTTACGGGGGTTCCTACAATGAGCAGTTCTTC.

This clone appeared once. J is TRBJ1-5 and V is TRBV27; 9 bases agree with TRBD1. V shed 5 bases and J 2 bases; nucleotides not matched to a gene: 13. The CDR3 contains 18 residues. CDR1 is MNHEY, CDR2 SMNVEV, per germline (reference sequence). CDR3 sequence: CASSPYMTGGLGNQPQHF. DNA of the CDR3: TGTGCCAGCAGTCCCTACATGACAGGGGGGCTTGGCAATCAGCCCCAGCATTTT.

The chain carries TRBV30 and TRBJ2-5, with no clear D. V was trimmed by 5 bases and J by 2 bases, leaving 27 bases between them. Looked up from germline, CDR1 is GTSNPN and CDR2 is SVGIG (reference sequence). This CDR3 region has 18 residues. CDR3 nucleotides: TGTGCCTGGGTGACTGGCCTGACTTCGACTGGCCCTCAAGAGACCCAGTACTTC. It codes for CAWVTGLTSTGPQETQYF.

This clone was observed once. This chain links TRBV28 with TRBJ1-1, with 9 bases identical to TRBD1. With V trimmed by 6 bases and J by 1 base, 21 bases remained unmatched. The CDR3 has 20 residues. CDR1 and CDR2 (germline): MDHEN, SYDVKM. The DNA for the CDR3 is TGTGCCAGCAGGATCACTGGACAGGGGAGAAGTCATGGTAGGAACACTGAAGCTTTCTTT. This gives the protein CASRITGQGRSHGRNTEAFF.

This sequence joins TRBV19 and TRBJ1-5; tentative D call: TRBD1 (6 bases). Trimming shortened V by 3 bases and J by 4 bases, and 10 bases separated the two germline ends. Germline V CDR1 and CDR2: LNHDA, SQIVND (reference sequence). The CDR3 totals 14 residues. The CDR3 nucleotides read TGTGCCAGTAGTATCCGGGACACAAATCAGCCCCAGCATTTT. Translation: CASSIRDTNQPQHF.

The J gene is TRBJ2-1, the V gene TRBV27; D is unresolved. The CDR3 runs 11 residues. V shed 5 bases and J shed 3 bases, with 2 bases lying between them. The germline V gene encodes CDR1 MNHEY and CDR2 SMNVEV (reference sequence). The CDR3 sequence is CASSLYNEQFF. CDR3 nucleotides: TGTGCCAGCAGTCTCTACAATGAGCAGTTCTTC.

This clone was seen more than once but under ten times. V gene TRBV6-5 combines with J gene TRBJ2-7; 7 bases match TRBD1. The CDR3 loop spans 14 amino acids. After removal of 2 bases from V and 3 bases from J, the junction contained 4 bases not matched to a gene. Germline CDR1 is MNHEY and CDR2 is SVGAGI. CDR3 nucleotides: TGTGCCAGCAGTTACGGGACAGTCGGCTACGAGCAGTACTTC. It translates to CASSYGTVGYEQYF.

The chain links TRBV13 to TRBJ1-1, with D uncertain. CDR1 is PRHDT, CDR2 FYEKMQ, per germline (reference sequence). Trimming pared 11 bases from V and 6 bases from J, leaving 16 bases between. There are 12 residues in the CDR3. The CDR3 region is CAASGGNAEAFF. CDR3 sequence (DNA): TGTGCCGCCTCGGGAGGTAATGCTGAAGCTTTCTTT.

This clone is labeled medium-sized. The chain recombines TRBV6-4 with TRBJ2-1, with 14 positions matching TRBD2. Germline CDR1 and CDR2: MRHNA and SNTAGT. The CDR3 is made up of 18 amino acids. The ends lost 2 bases at V and 8 bases at J; junction bases unmatched: 11. CDR3 in DNA: TGTGCCAGCAGTGACGGGGCCTTGACTAGCGGGGGGGCCTATGAGCAGTTCTTC. Its translation: CASSDGALTSGGAYEQFF.

This chain uses TRBV6-5 with TRBJ2-1, with TRBD1 identical over 9 bases. The CDR3 totals 15 residues. The J segment lost 10 bases and the V segment lost 2 bases, leaving 9 bases of the junction unmatched. From germline, CDR1 is MNHEY and CDR2 SVGAGI. CDR3 sequence: CASSYGDREAREQFF. CDR3 in DNA: TGTGCCAGCAGTTACGGGGACAGGGAGGCCCGAGAGCAGTTCTTC.

The chain carries TRBV28 and TRBJ1-2; the match to TRBD1 covers 7 bases. V was pared by 9 bases and J by 3 bases, with 10 bases of the junction left unmatched. In germline, CDR1 is MDHEN, CDR2 SYDVKM. This CDR3 has 14 residues. CDR3 region: CASREQGWDYGYTF. CDR3 DNA: TGTGCCAGTAGGGAACAGGGGTGGGACTATGGCTACACCTTC.

This chain joins TRBV27 and TRBJ2-3; unclear D gene. CDR3 length: 13 amino acids. Trimming pared 1 base from V and 6 bases from J, leaving 8 bases between. Germline CDR1 is MNHEY and CDR2 is SMNVEV (reference sequence). DNA for the CDR3: TGTGCCAGCAGTTTATTTAAGAGGGATACGCAGTATTTT. Translated: CASSLFKRDTQYF.

DNA of the CDR3: TGTGCCTGGAGTGGCACCGGTGAGGGTGTTGATGGCTACACCTTC. This gives the protein CAWSGTGEGVDGYTF. The rearrangement joins TRBV30 to TRBJ1-2; no reliable D call. CDR1 GTSNPN and CDR2 SVGIG come from the germline V gene (reference sequence). The CDR3 runs to 15 residues. The V gene lost 1 base and the J gene lost 6 bases, with 18 bases spanning the gap.

This clone came up once. The chain's CDR3 is CASSPGRGGDTQYF. CDR3 bases: TGTGCCAGCAGTCCCGGACGGGGGGGGGATACGCAGTATTTT. The V call is TRBV27, the J call TRBJ2-3; 8 positions agree with TRBD2. V lost 5 bases to trimming and J lost 6 bases; unmatched junction nucleotides: 7. CDR3 length: 14 residues. Germline loops: CDR1 MNHEY, CDR2 SMNVEV (reference sequence).

The chain has TRBV19 and TRBJ1-6, with D maybe TRBD1 (5 bases). Germline loops: CDR1 LNHDA, CDR2 SQIVND (reference sequence). The ends were cut back, 3 bases at V and 10 bases at J, with 10 bases in the middle. The CDR3 totals 13 residues. The CDR3 protein is CASSMAGGSPLHF. The CDR3 bases are TGTGCCAGTAGTATGGCGGGGGGATCACCCCTCCACTTT.

The genes are TRBV4-1 and TRBJ1-4; the match to TRBD1 covers 8 bases. The germline CDR1 and CDR2 sequences are MGHRA and YSYEKL. The V segment lost 2 bases and the J segment 5 bases; nucleotides outside the gene matches: 7. This CDR3 spans 16 amino acids. The CDR3 is CASSQSTGTGNEKLFF. CDR3 DNA: TGCGCCAGCAGCCAATCAACCGGGACAGGAAATGAAAAACTGTTTTTT.

The CDR3 loop is CASSGGRGLAYEQYF. In nucleotides, the CDR3 is TGTGCCAGCAGCGGGGGGAGGGGACTAGCCTACGAGCAGTACTTC. This chain uses TRBV9 with TRBJ2-7; 8 bases match TRBD2. The V and J ends lost 3 bases and 2 bases, in that order; junction bases with no gene match: 7. Germline V gives CDR1 SGDLS, CDR2 YYNGEE. The CDR3 runs 15 residues.